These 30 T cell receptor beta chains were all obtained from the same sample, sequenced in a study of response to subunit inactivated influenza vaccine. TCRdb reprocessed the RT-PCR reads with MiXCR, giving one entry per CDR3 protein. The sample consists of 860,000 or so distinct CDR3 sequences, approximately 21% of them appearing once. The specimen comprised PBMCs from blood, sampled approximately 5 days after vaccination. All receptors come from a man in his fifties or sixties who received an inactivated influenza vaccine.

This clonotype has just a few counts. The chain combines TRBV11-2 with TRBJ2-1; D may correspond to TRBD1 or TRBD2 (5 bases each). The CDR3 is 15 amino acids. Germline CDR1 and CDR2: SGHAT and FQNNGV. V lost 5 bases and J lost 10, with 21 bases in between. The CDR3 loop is CASSLNPMGRDEQFF. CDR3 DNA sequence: TGTGCCAGCAGCCTGAACCCGATGGGACGTGACGAGCAGTTCTTC. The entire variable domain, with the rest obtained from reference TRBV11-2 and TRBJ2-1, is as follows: EAGVAQSPRYKIIEKRQSVAFWCNPISGHATLYWYQQILGQGPKLLIQFQNNGVVDDSQLPKDRFSAERLKGVDSTLKIQPAKLEDSAVYLCASSLNPMGRDEQFFGPGTRLTVL.

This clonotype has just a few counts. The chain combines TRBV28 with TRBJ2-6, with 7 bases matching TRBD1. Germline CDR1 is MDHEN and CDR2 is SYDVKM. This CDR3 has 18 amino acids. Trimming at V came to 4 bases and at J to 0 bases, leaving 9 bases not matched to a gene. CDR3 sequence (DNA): TGTGCCAGCAGTTCGTCCGGGACAGCCCGCTCTGGGGCCAACGTCCTGACTTTC. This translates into CASSSSGTARSGANVLTF. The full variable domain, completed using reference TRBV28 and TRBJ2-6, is DVKVTQSSRYLVKRTGEKVFLECVQDMDHENMFWYRQDPGLGLRLIYFSYDVKMKEKGDIPEGYSVSREKKERFSLILESASTNQTSMYLCASSSSGTARSGANVLTFGAGSRLTVL.

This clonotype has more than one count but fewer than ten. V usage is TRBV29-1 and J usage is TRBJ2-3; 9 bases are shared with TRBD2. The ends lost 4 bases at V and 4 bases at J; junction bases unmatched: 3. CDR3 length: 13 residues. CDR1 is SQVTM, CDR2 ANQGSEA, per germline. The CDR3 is CSVGAGGPDTQYF. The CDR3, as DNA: TGCAGCGTTGGGGCGGGAGGGCCAGATACGCAGTATTTT.

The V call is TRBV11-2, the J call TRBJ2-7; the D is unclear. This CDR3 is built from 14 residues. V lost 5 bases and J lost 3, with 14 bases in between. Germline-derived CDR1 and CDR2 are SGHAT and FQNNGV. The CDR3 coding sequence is TGTGCCAGCAGCACCCTGCGAAACGTCTACGAGCAGTACTTC. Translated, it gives CASSTLRNVYEQYF.

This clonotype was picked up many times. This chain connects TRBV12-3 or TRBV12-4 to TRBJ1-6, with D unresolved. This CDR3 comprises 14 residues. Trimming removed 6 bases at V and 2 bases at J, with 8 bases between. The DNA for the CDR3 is TGTGCCAGCAGGCCCGGGACCTATAATTCACCCCTCCACTTT. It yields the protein CASRPGTYNSPLHF.

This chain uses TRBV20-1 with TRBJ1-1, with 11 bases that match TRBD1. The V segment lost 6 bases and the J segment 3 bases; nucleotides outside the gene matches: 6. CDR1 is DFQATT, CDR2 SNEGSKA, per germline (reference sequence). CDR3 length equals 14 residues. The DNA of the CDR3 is TGCAGTGCCAGGACAGGGGGCGTTGACACTGAAGCTTTCTTT. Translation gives CSARTGGVDTEAFF.

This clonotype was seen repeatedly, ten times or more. DNA for the CDR3: TGTGCCAGCAGTTTCGGGGACTTAAGGCAGTTCTTC. This sequence encodes CASSFGDLRQFF. The chain uses TRBV12-3 or TRBV12-4 and TRBJ2-1; a weak D match, TRBD2 (6 bases). V lost 3 bases, J lost 12 bases, and 12 bases lay in between. This CDR3 is 12 amino acids long.

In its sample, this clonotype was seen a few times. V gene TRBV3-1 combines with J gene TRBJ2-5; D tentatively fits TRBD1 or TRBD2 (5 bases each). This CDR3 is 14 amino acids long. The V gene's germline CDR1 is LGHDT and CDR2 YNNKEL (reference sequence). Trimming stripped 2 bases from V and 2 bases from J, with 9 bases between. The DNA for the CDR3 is TGTGCCAGCAGCCAATGGGACGCTCAAGAGACCCAGTACTTC. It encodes CASSQWDAQETQYF.

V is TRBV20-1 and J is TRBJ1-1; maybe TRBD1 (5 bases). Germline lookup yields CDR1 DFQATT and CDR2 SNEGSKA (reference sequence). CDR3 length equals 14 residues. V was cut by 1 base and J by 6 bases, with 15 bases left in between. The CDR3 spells CSARGGRGGSEAFF. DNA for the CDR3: TGCAGTGCTAGAGGTGGGCGCGGGGGATCTGAAGCTTTCTTT.

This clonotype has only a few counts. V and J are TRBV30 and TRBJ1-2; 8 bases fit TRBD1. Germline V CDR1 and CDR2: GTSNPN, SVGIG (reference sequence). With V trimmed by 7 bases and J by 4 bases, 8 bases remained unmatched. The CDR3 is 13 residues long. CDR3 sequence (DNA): TGTGCCTCGGACAGGGTTGATGGCTATGGCTACACCTTC. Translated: CASDRVDGYGYTF.

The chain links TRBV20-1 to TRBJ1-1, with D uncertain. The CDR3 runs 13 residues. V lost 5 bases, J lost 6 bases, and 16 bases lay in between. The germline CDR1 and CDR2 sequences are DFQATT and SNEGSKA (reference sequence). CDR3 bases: TGCAGTGCTGGGCTGCTTGGCGCGGCTGAAGCTTTCTTT. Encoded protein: CSAGLLGAAEAFF.

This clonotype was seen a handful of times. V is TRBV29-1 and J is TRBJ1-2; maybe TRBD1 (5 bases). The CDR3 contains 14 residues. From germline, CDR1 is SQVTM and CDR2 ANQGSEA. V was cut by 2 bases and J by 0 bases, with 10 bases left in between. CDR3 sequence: CSVEKAGTNYGYTF. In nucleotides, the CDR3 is TGCAGCGTTGAAAAGGCAGGGACTAACTATGGCTACACCTTC.

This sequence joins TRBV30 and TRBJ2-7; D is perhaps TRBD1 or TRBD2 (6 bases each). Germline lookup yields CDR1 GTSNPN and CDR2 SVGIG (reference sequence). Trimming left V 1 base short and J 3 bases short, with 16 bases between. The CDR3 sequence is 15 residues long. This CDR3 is CAWSDMGGRYYEQYF. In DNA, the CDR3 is TGTGCCTGGAGTGACATGGGGGGCAGGTACTACGAGCAGTACTTC. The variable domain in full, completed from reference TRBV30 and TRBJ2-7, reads SQTIHQWPATLVQPVGSPLSLECTVEGTSNPNLYWYRQAAGRGLQLLFYSVGIGQISSEVPQNLSASRPQDRQFILSSKKLLLSDSGFYLCAWSDMGGRYYEQYFGPGTRLTVT.

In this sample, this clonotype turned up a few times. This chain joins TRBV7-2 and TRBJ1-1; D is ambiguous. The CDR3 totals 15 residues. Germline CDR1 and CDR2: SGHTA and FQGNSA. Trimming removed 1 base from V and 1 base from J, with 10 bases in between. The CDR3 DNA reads TGTGCCAGCAGCTTAGAACGCATTGAGAACACTGAAGCTTTCTTT. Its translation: CASSLERIENTEAFF.

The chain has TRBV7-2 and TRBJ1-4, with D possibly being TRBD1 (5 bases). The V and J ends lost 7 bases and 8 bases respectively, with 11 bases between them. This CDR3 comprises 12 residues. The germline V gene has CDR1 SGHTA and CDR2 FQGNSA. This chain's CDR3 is CASTFRGEKLFF. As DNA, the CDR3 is TGTGCCAGCACGTTCCGGGGGGAAAAACTGTTTTTT.

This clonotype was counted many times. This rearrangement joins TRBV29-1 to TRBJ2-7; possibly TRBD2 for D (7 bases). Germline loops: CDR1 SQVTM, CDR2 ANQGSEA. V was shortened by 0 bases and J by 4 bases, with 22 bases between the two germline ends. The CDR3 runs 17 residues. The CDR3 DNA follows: TGCAGCGTTGAAGATCGAGAGGGGGAGGGCGTATTGTACGAGCAGTACTTC. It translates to CSVEDREGEGVLYEQYF.

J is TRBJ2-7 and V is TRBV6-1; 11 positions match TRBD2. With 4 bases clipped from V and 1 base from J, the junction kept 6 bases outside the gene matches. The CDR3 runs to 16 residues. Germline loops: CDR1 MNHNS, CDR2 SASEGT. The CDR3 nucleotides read TGTGCCAGCAGTGGCACTAGCGGGAGTCAGTCCTACGAGCAGTACTTC. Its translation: CASSGTSGSQSYEQYF.

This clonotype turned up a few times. The CDR3 DNA follows: TGTGCCAGCAAAGCGGCGGCAGATACGCAGTATTTT. Its protein product is CASKAAADTQYF. J is TRBJ2-3 and V is TRBV28, with D maybe TRBD2 (5 bases). The CDR3 length is 12 residues. Germline V lookup: CDR1 MDHEN, CDR2 SYDVKM. V was cut by 7 bases and J by 4 bases, with 9 bases left in between.

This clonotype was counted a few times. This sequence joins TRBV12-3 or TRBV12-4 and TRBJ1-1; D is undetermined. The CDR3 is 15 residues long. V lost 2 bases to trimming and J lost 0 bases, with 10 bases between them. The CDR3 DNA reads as TGTGCCAGCAGTTTAACTGCGGTAATGAACACTGAAGCTTTCTTT. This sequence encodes CASSLTAVMNTEAFF.

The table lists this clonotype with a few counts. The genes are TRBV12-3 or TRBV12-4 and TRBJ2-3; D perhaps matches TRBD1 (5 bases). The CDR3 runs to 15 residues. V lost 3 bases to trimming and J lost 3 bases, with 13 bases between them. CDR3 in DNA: TGTGCCAGCAGTTTTGACGGCAGGACAACAGATACGCAGTATTTT. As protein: CASSFDGRTTDTQYF.

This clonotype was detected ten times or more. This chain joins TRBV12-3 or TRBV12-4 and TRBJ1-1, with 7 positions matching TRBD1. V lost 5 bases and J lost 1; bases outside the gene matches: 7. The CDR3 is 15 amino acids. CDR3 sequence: CASSGGGAGNTEAFF. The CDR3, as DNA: TGTGCCAGCAGTGGAGGGGGCGCGGGGAACACTGAAGCTTTCTTT.

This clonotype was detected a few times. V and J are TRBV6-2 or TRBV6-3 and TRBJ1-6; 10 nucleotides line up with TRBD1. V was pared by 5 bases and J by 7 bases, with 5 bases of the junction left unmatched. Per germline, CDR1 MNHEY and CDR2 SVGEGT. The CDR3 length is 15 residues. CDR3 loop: CASSQTGGRNSPLHF. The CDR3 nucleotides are TGTGCCAGCAGTCAGACAGGGGGCCGAAATTCACCCCTCCACTTT.

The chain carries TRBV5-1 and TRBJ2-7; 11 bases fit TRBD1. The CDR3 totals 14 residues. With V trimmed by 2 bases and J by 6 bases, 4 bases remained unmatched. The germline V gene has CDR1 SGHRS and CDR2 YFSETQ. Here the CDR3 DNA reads TGCGCCAGCAGCTTCGGACAGGGGGCGTCCGAGCAGTACTTC. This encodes CASSFGQGASEQYF. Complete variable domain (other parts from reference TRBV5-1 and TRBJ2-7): KAGVTQTPRYLIKTRGQQVTLSCSPISGHRSVSWYQQTPGQGLQFLFEYFSETQRNKGNFPGRFSGRQFSNSRSEMNVSTLELGDSALYLCASSFGQGASEQYFGPGTRLTVT.

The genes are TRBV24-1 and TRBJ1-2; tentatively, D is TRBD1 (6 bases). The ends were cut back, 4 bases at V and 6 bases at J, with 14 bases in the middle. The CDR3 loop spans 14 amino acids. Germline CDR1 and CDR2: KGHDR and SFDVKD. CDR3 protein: CATSDYTQGHGYTF. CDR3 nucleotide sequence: TGTGCCACCAGTGACTACACACAGGGTCATGGCTACACCTTC.

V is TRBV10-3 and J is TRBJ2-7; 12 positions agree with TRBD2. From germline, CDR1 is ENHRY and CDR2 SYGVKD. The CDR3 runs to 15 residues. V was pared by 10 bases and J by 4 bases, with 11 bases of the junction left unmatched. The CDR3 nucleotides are TGTGCCACTCGACTAGCGGGAGCTGGAAGTTACGAGCAGTACTTC. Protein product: CATRLAGAGSYEQYF.

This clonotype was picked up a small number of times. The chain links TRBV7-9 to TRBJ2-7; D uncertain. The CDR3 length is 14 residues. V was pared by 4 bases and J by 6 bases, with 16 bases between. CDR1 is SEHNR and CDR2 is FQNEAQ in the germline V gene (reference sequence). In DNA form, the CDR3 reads TGTGCCAGCAGCTCAAGTGGGTTTACATTCGAGCAGTACTTC. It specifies CASSSSGFTFEQYF.

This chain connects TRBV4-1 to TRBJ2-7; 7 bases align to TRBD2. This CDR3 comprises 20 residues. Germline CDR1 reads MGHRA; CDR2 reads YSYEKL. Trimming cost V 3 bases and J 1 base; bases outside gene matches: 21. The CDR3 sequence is CASSHHFREGSWGTSYEQYF. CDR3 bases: TGCGCCAGCAGCCATCATTTCAGGGAGGGTTCGTGGGGAACGTCCTACGAGCAGTACTTC.

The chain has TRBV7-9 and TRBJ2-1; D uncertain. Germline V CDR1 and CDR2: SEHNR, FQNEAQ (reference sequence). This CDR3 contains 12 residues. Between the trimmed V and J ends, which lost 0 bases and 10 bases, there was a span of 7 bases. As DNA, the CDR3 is TGTGCCAGCAGCTTAGCACCTCGGGAGCAGTTCTTC. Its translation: CASSLAPREQFF.

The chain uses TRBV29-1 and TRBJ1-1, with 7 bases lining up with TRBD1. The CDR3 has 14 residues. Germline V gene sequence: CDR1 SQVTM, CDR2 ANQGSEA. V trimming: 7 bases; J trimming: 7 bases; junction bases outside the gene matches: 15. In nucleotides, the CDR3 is TGCAGCGCCCTTTCAACAGGGGAGAGGGGTGAAGCTTTCTTT. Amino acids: CSALSTGERGEAFF.

CDR3 residues: CAWSLREGSKNIQYF. The CDR3 bases are TGTGCCTGGAGTCTCAGGGAGGGATCCAAAAACATTCAGTACTTC. The chain uses TRBV30 and TRBJ2-4; 7 bases are shared with TRBD2. The CDR3 has 15 residues. The germline V gene encodes CDR1 GTSNPN and CDR2 SVGIG (reference sequence). Unmatched junction bases numbered 6, after V lost 2 bases and J lost 2 bases. The variable domain in full, with the rest retrieved from reference TRBV30 and TRBJ2-4, is SQTIHQWPATLVQPVGSPLSLECTVEGTSNPNLYWYRQAAGRGLQLLFYSVGIGQISSEVPQNLSASRPQDRQFILSSKKLLLSDSGFYLCAWSLREGSKNIQYFGAGTRLSVL.